Following are 19 T cell receptor beta chains from one sample sequenced in a study of coeliac disease (dated by TCRdb to the early 2020s). Libraries were constructed by the immunoSEQ multiplex PCR assay. Entries here come from immuneACCESS through TCRdb and include only in-frame sequences with V and J called. Some clones fail to appear in such tables; in the studies checked, an unresolved V gene covers under half of the shortfall, and the cause of the remainder is unknown. This sample is represented by thousands of clones; around three quarters of them were singletons. Of the sample, 6.3% falls within the top ten clones. The specimen was lymphocytes from the gut lamina propria. The cell subset or site label, read with the paper, signifies: lamina propria cell (LPC) fraction of small intestinal biopsy. The receptors derive from a man in his late teens or twenties with celiac disease on a gluten-free diet.

The chain combines TRBV28 with TRBJ1-1, with D possibly matching TRBD1 (6 bases). The V gene lost 0 bases and the J gene lost 3 bases, with 20 bases spanning the gap. CDR3 length: 18 residues. Germline CDR1 and CDR2: MDHEN and SYDVKM. CDR3 sequence reads: CASSLWGVKQGGDTEAFF. The DNA of the CDR3 is TGTGCCAGCAGTTTATGGGGGGTTAAACAGGGAGGGGACACTGAAGCTTTCTTT.

The chain carries TRBV5-5 and TRBJ1-4; tentatively, D is TRBD1 (6 bases). V gave up 4 bases and J gave up 3 bases, with 13 bases separating them. The germline V gene encodes CDR1 SGHKS and CDR2 YYEKEE (reference sequence). The CDR3 is made up of 15 amino acids. CDR3 bases: TGTGCCAGCAGCGTTACAGGGACGGCTAATGAAAAACTGTTTTTT. It codes for CASSVTGTANEKLFF.

This clone came up once. The chain joins TRBV15 to TRBJ2-7, with D possibly TRBD1 on 6 matching bases. Germline lookup yields CDR1 LNHNV and CDR2 YYDKDF (reference sequence). CDR3 size: 13 residues. Trimming took 3 bases from V and 7 from J, leaving 13 bases between them. The DNA of the CDR3 is TGTGCCACCAGCAGTAGGGGGTTGAGGGAGCAGTACTTC. It codes for CATSSRGLREQYF.

The genes are TRBV4-1 and TRBJ1-2, with TRBD1 as a possible D gene (6 bases). The germline gives CDR1 MGHRA, CDR2 YSYEKL. The V gene lost 1 base and the J gene lost 2 bases, with 14 bases spanning the gap. This CDR3 has 16 amino acids. DNA for the CDR3: TGCGCCAGCAGCCAAGGGAGGACAGCCCAAAACTATGGCTACACCTTC. This encodes CASSQGRTAQNYGYTF.

The gene calls are TRBV9 and TRBJ2-3; 9 bases line up with TRBD1. This CDR3 contains 17 residues. Germline CDR1 is SGDLS and CDR2 is YYNGEE. With 4 bases clipped from V and 9 bases from J, the junction kept 18 bases outside the gene matches. CDR3 region: CASSLSRDRDLTGTQYF. The CDR3 nucleotides are TGTGCCAGCAGCCTAAGCCGGGACAGGGACCTCACAGGGACGCAGTATTTT.

Details on this clone: No conserved phenylalanine or tryptophan is present at the end of the CDR3, so a read error is the likely explanation. The gene calls are TRBV5-1 and TRBJ2-7; tentatively, D is TRBD2 (7 bases). CDR1 is SGHRS, CDR2 YFSETQ, per germline. The CDR3 has 15 amino acids. V lost 0 bases to trimming and J lost 5 bases, with 15 bases between them. The CDR3 region is CASSLDGGLQDEQYL. CDR3 nucleotide sequence: TGCGCCAGCAGCTTGGACGGGGGGCTCCAGGACGAGCAGTACCTC.

The chain carries TRBV19 and TRBJ1-1; a possible D gene is TRBD1 (5 bases). The CDR3 runs to 14 residues. Germline V lookup: CDR1 LNHDA, CDR2 SQIVND (reference sequence). V dropped 5 bases and J dropped 1 base, with 11 bases sitting between them. CDR3 nucleotides: TGTGCCAGTAGTTTCTCCGGGGGGAACACTGAAGCTTTCTTT. It yields the protein CASSFSGGNTEAFF.

CDR3 bases: TGCGCCAGCAGCCAAGATGGGGGCGCTTTTTCACCCCTCCACTTT. Its translation is CASSQDGGAFSPLHF. The rearrangement joins TRBV4-1 to TRBJ1-6; TRBD1 might be the D (6 bases). The CDR3 totals 15 residues. From germline, CDR1 is MGHRA and CDR2 YSYEKL. The ends were cut back, 0 bases at V and 9 bases at J, with 12 bases in the middle.

This chain uses TRBV7-2 with TRBJ2-1; 8 nucleotides match TRBD1. V was pared by 5 bases and J by 2 bases, with 8 bases of the junction left unmatched. The CDR3 has 16 residues. Per germline, CDR1 SGHTA and CDR2 FQGNSA. Here the CDR3 DNA reads TGTGCCAGCAGCCCTCGACAGGGGCTCACCTACAATGAGCAGTTCTTC. Translated: CASSPRQGLTYNEQFF. The full variable domain, completed using reference TRBV7-2 and TRBJ2-1, is GAGVSQSPSNKVTEKGKDVELRCDPISGHTALYWYRQSLGQGLEFLIYFQGNSAPDKSGLPSDRFSAERTGGSVSTLTIQRTQQEDSAVYLCASSPRQGLTYNEQFFGPGTRLTVL.

The V call is TRBV27, the J call TRBJ2-5; weak D call: TRBD2 (6 bases). The J call may be in error: the DNA end matches TRBJ2-7 better. This CDR3 is 14 amino acids long. Germline V lookup: CDR1 MNHEY, CDR2 SMNVEV (reference sequence). CDR3 region: CASSWDSLSYEQYF. The CDR3 DNA reads TGTGCCAGCAGTTGGGACTCGCTCTCCTACGAGCAGTACTTC.

V is TRBV30 and J is TRBJ2-7, with D maybe TRBD2 (5 bases). V dropped 5 bases and J dropped 3 bases, with 23 bases sitting between them. The germline CDR1 and CDR2 sequences are GTSNPN and SVGIG (reference sequence). This CDR3 is 16 amino acids long. The CDR3 DNA sequence: TGTGCCTGGGAAGGACTGCCGCGGTTTGGGGACTACGAGCAGTACTTC. Its protein is CAWEGLPRFGDYEQYF. Complete variable domain (other parts from reference TRBV30 and TRBJ2-7): SQTIHQWPATLVQPVGSPLSLECTVEGTSNPNLYWYRQAAGRGLQLLFYSVGIGQISSEVPQNLSASRPQDRQFILSSKKLLLSDSGFYLCAWEGLPRFGDYEQYFGPGTRLTVT.

The chain joins TRBV10-2 to TRBJ2-7; 7 bases match TRBD2. This CDR3 contains 15 residues. Trimming at V came to 0 bases and at J to 2 bases, leaving 4 bases not matched to a gene. Germline CDR1 WSHSY, CDR2 SAAADI. CDR3 in amino acids: CASSESGGRAYEQYF. CDR3 bases: TGCGCCAGCAGTGAGTCCGGGGGGAGGGCCTACGAGCAGTACTTC.

V is TRBV9 and J is TRBJ2-1; TRBD2 matches at 11 bases. Germline assignment: CDR1 SGDLS and CDR2 YYNGEE. The CDR3 is 18 amino acids. V lost 0 bases to trimming and J lost 6 bases; unmatched junction nucleotides: 11. CDR3 sequence (DNA): TGTGCCAGCAGCGTAGTTAAAACTGTAGCGGGGGGGGGCAATGAGCAGTTCTTC. It encodes CASSVVKTVAGGGNEQFF.

DNA for the CDR3: TGTGCCAGCAGCTTGCCTACACAGAGTAACTATGGCTACACCTTC. Its translation: CASSLPTQSNYGYTF. The rearrangement joins TRBV5-4 to TRBJ1-2; D is unclear. V gave up 1 base and J gave up 1 base, with 11 bases separating them. The CDR3 is 15 residues long. CDR1 SGHNT and CDR2 YYREEE come from the germline V gene (reference sequence).

This clone was seen more than once but under ten times. The CDR3: CSGSTGMNGYTF. The CDR3 DNA reads TGCAGCGGTTCTACAGGTATGAATGGCTACACCTTC. The chain joins TRBV29-1 to TRBJ1-2; a weak D match, TRBD1 (5 bases). The CDR3 has 12 amino acids. Germline CDR1 is SQVTM and CDR2 is ANQGSEA. V shed 7 bases and J shed 6 bases, with 15 bases lying between them.

This chain uses TRBV19 with TRBJ1-2, with 7 bases lining up with TRBD1. Trimming cost V 6 bases and J 6 bases; bases outside gene matches: 13. CDR3 length: 15 amino acids. Looked up from germline, CDR1 is LNHDA and CDR2 is SQIVND (reference sequence). In nucleotides, the CDR3 is TGTGCCAGTAGCAGAACCACAGGGGCTACGAATGGCTACACCTTC. This encodes CASSRTTGATNGYTF.

This clone has just a few counts. Written as DNA, the CDR3 is TGTGCCAGCAGACCCGACCTGGGGCTCATCTATGGCTACACCTTC. Amino acid sequence: CASRPDLGLIYGYTF. The chain is built from TRBV6-6 and TRBJ1-2; D is perhaps TRBD1 (5 bases). CDR3 size: 15 residues. Germline CDR1 and CDR2: MNHNY and SVGAGI (reference sequence). Trimming removed 6 bases at V and 4 bases at J, with 18 bases between.

The rearrangement uses TRBV6-5 and TRBJ2-7; perhaps TRBD2 as D (5 bases). Germline V gene lookup returns CDR1 MNHEY and CDR2 SVGAGI. This CDR3 has 14 residues. Between the trimmed V and J ends, which lost 6 bases and 6 bases, there was a span of 18 bases. CDR3 nucleotides: TGTGCCAGCAGACCCGGGCCACGTGGAGGCGAGCAGTACTTC. Encoded protein: CASRPGPRGGEQYF.

This clone was counted between two and nine times. The chain is built from TRBV7-2 and TRBJ2-7; D ambiguous. V gave up 2 bases and J gave up 2 bases, with 13 bases separating them. CDR1 is SGHTA and CDR2 is FQGNSA in the germline V gene. CDR3 length: 15 amino acids. CDR3 residues: CASSLRSEFAYEQYF. The CDR3 DNA is TGTGCCAGCAGCTTACGAAGTGAGTTCGCCTACGAGCAGTACTTC. Filled out from reference TRBV7-2 and TRBJ2-7, the complete variable domain reads GAGVSQSPSNKVTEKGKDVELRCDPISGHTALYWYRQSLGQGLEFLIYFQGNSAPDKSGLPSDRFSAERTGGSVSTLTIQRTQQEDSAVYLCASSLRSEFAYEQYFGPGTRLTVT.